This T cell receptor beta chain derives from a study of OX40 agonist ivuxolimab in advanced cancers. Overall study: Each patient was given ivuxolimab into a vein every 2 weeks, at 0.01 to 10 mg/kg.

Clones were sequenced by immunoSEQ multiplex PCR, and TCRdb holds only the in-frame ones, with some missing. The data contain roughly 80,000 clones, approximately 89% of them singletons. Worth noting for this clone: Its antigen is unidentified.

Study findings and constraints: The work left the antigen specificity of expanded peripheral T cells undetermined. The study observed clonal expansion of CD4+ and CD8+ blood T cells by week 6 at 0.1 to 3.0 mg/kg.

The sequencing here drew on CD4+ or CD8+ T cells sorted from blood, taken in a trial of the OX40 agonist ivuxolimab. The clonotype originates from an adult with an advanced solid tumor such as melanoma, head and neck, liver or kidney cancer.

The CDR3 bases are TGTGCCAGCGGGACAGTCCTGGATGGCGAGCAGTACTTC. This translates into CASGTVLDGEQYF. The J gene is TRBJ2-7, the V gene TRBV27; 7 bases are a match to TRBD1. J gave up 6 bases and V 8 bases, and 10 bases lay outside the gene matches. The CDR3 spans 13 residues. Germline CDR1 is MNHEY and CDR2 is SMNVEV (reference sequence).